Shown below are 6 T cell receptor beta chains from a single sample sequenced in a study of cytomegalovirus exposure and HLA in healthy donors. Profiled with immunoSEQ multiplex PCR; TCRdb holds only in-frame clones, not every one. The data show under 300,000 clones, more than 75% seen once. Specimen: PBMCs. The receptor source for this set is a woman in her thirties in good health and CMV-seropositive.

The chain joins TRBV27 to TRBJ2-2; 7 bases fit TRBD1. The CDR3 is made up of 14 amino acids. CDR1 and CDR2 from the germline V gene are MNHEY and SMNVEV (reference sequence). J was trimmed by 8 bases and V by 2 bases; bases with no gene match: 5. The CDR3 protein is CASSLAGGGGELFF. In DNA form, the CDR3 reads TGTGCCAGCAGTTTAGCAGGGGGTGGAGGGGAGCTGTTTTTT.

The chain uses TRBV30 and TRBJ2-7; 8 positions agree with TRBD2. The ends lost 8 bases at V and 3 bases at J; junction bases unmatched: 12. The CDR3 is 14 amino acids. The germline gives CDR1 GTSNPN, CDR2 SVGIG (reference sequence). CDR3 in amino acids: CAGKSGSPLYEQYF. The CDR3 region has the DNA TGTGCCGGGAAAAGCGGGAGCCCTCTCTACGAGCAGTACTTC.

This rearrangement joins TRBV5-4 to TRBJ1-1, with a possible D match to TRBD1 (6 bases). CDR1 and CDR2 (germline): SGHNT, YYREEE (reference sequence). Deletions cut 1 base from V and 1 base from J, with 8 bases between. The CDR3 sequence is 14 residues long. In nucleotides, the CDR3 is TGTGCCAGCAGCTTGAAGACAGGGAACACTGAAGCTTTCTTT. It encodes CASSLKTGNTEAFF.

DNA for the CDR3: TGTGCCAGCAGCCAGGGACAATTAAACACTGAAGCTTTCTTT. It is translated as CASSQGQLNTEAFF. The chain has TRBV13 and TRBJ1-1; perhaps TRBD1 as D (6 bases). CDR1 is PRHDT and CDR2 is FYEKMQ in the germline V gene (reference sequence). V shed 5 bases and J shed 2 bases, with 12 bases lying between them. The CDR3 runs to 14 residues.

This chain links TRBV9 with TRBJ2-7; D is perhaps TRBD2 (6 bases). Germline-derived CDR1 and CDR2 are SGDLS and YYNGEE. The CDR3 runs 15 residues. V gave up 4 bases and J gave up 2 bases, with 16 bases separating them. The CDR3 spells CASSPGAREAYEQYF. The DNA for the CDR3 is TGTGCCAGCAGCCCGGGAGCGAGAGAGGCCTACGAGCAGTACTTC. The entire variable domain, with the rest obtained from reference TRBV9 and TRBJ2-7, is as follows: DSGVTQTPKHLITATGQRVTLRCSPRSGDLSVYWYQQSLDQGLQFLIQYYNGEERAKGNILERFSAQQFPDLHSELNLSSLELGDSALYFCASSPGAREAYEQYFGPGTRLTVT.

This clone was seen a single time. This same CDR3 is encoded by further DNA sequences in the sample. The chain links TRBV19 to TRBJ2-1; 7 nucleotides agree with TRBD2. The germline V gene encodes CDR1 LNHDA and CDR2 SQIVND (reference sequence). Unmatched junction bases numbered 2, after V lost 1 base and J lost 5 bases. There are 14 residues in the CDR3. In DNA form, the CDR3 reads TGTGCCAGTAGTATAGGGCTAGCGGACAATGAGCAGTTCTTC. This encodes CASSIGLADNEQFF.